Listed below are T cell receptor beta chains from one sample, sequenced in a study of beta chain features in type 1 diabetes. Assay: immunoSEQ multiplex PCR; the TCRdb copy retains only in-frame clones and omits some. The sample yields about 160,000 clones, over 6% seen once. Sequenced sample: central memory CD4+ T cells from blood. Receptors originate from a man aged 18 to 35 with type 1 diabetes. CDR3s include the opening cysteine and the closing phenylalanine or tryptophan. The order of the fields is clone size, J gene, V gene, D gene, CDR3 DNA, CDR3 protein. D genes are given only for firm matches. Rows give clone size only sometimes, using once, few, many, or a class for an expanded clone.

>NA|TRBJ1-1|TRBV9|TRBD1
TGTGCCAGCAGCTCGGACAGGGCCTTTGAAGCTTTCTTT
CASSSDRAFEAFF
>medium-sized|TRBJ2-7|TRBV6-6|NA
TGTGCCAGCAGTTTTAGCGGGACAGGGACCTACGAGCAGTACTTC
CASSFSGTGTYEQYF
>few|TRBJ2-3|TRBV15|NA
TGTGCCACCAGCAGAGATCCAGGGATGCAGGATACGCAGTATTTT
CATSRDPGMQDTQYF
>NA|TRBJ2-2|TRBV10-3|TRBD2
TGTGCCATCAGTGAGTTGGGACTAGGGAGCACCGGGGAGCTGTTTTTT
CAISELGLGSTGELFF
>NA|TRBJ2-5|TRBV5-1|NA
TGCGCCAGCAGCTTGGCCTCTCAGGAGACCCAGTACTTC
CASSLASQETQYF
>few|TRBJ2-1|TRBV7-2|NA
TGTGCCAGCAGCTTCGGGTTTTCTCCGTACAATGAGCAGTTCTTC
CASSFGFSPYNEQFF
>NA|TRBJ2-1|TRBV5-1|TRBD2
TGCGCCAGCAGCTCCAGCGGGGGTCGCTCCTACAATGAGCAGTTCTTC
CASSSSGGRSYNEQFF
>few|TRBJ2-1|TRBV7-2|NA
TGTGCCAGCAGCGAACAGGGTCGAACAACCAATGAGCAGTTCTTC
CASSEQGRTTNEQFF
>NA|TRBJ2-1|TRBV11-2|TRBD2
TGTGCCAGCAGCCGCCTAGCGGGAGGGAGAGGGAATGAGCAGTTCTTC
CASSRLAGGRGNEQFF
>few|TRBJ1-1|TRBV7-9|NA
TGTGCCAGCAGCCCCTGGCGGGGAGGGACTGAAGCTTTCTTT
CASSPWRGGTEAFF
>NA|TRBJ2-3|TRBV4-2|TRBD2
TGTGCCAGCAGCCAAGGAGGGACTAGCGGGAGTCCAGATACGCAGTATTTT
CASSQGGTSGSPDTQYF
>NA|TRBJ1-2|TRBV11-2|TRBD1
TGTGCCAGCCGGTCGGACAGGGGTAACTATGGCTACACCTTC
CASRSDRGNYGYTF
>NA|TRBJ1-1|TRBV10-3|NA
TGTGCCATCAGTGAGTCTTTGGCGAACACTGAAGCTTTCTTT
CAISESLANTEAFF
>NA|TRBJ2-1|TRBV5-1|TRBD2
TGCGCCAGCAGCTTTCGGGGGGACAATGAGCAGTTCTTC
CASSFRGDNEQFF
>NA|TRBJ2-1|TRBV19|TRBD1
TGTGCCAGTAGTATAAGGGGGACAGGGTTTCGGGTGTTCTTC
CASSIRGTGFRVFF
>few|TRBJ2-4|TRBV28|TRBD2
TGTGCCAGCAGTTCCGGGGGGAGCCAAAACATTCAGTACTTC
CASSSGGSQNIQYF
>few|TRBJ1-1|TRBV11-2|NA
TGTGCCAGCAGCCCGACCCCCGGGTGGAACACTGAAGCTTTCTTT
CASSPTPGWNTEAFF
>NA|TRBJ2-4|TRBV15|NA
TGTGCCACCAGCAGAGGGGGGGACGGAAACATTCAGTACTTC
CATSRGGDGNIQYF
>NA|TRBJ2-5|TRBV5-4|NA
TGTGCCAGCAGCTTGGCGCCAGGCCAAGAGACCCAGTACTTC
CASSLAPGQETQYF
>few|TRBJ2-5|TRBV5-4|NA
TGTGCCAGCAGCGCTGGTGGGAGTTACCAAGAGACCCAGTACTTC
CASSAGGSYQETQYF
>few|TRBJ1-5|TRBV27|NA
TGTGCCAGCAGTCCCTCACAGGGATCCCGCAATCAGCCCCAGCATTTT
CASSPSQGSRNQPQHF
>few|TRBJ2-2|TRBV28|NA
TGTGCCAGCAGTCGAGCGGTCTACTCCACCGGGGAGCTGTTTTTT
CASSRAVYSTGELFF